This TCR beta chain came from a study of blood T cell repertoires in COVID-19. Study overall: Acute and convalescent COVID-19 samples came from the United States, Italy and Spain.

Authors' methods: Estimated nucleated cell counts came from reference gene primer amplification. The assay was immunoSEQ multiplex PCR, and TCRdb's table has in-frame clones only and misses some. V and J calls and clone size are those listed in that table; D and trimming were worked out from the DNA. Of under 150,000 clones detected, around 83% appear once; the ten largest clones hold around 5.4%. Trimming cost V 4 bases and J 0 bases, with 9 bases left between them. This CDR3 contains 14 residues. CDR1 is SGHNT, CDR2 YYREEE, per germline (reference sequence). Exposed participants came across a COVID-19 case within 2 weeks before study entry.

J is TRBJ2-3 and V is TRBV5-4, with a tentative D call TRBD1 (5 bases). This receptor was taken from a woman aged 45-65 years who had been exposed to COVID-19. The sequencing input was PBMCs or T cells enriched from blood (not recorded which). CDR3 nucleotides: TGTGCCAGCAGCCGGGCAGGGAGCACAGATACGCAGTATTTT. Translation: CASSRAGSTDTQYF.